The text below deals with one T cell receptor (beta chain). The clone's antigen remains unknown. Per-base qualities were not stored, and no clone one base away is much larger. The sample is drawn from a study of T cell repertoires in aging, cancer and after chemotherapy (dated by TCRdb to about 2019). In terms of the full investigation: Six donor age groups were covered, ranging from 30 or younger up to 70 or older, and each group contained at least three individuals. In the solid tumor group, the paired samples taken before and after chemotherapy came from brain tumor (glioblastoma) patients given temozolomide-based therapy. In total, the full dataset held millions of TCR reads. To examine immunoaging and T cell reconstitution after chemotherapy, the study profiled TCR beta repertoires in peripheral blood from healthy donors and cancer patients. The cohort comprised 220 or so cancer patients, more than 90 with hematological and around 130 with solid cancers, plus 95 healthy donors as a reference group.

V sheds 3 bases and J sheds 5 bases, leaving 9 bases between their ends. Counted from cysteine to phenylalanine, this CDR3 has 13 amino acids. Only the CDR3 DNA is retained, 39 bases long and in frame from the first base. Instead of sorted cells or RNA, genomic DNA extracted from peripheral blood served as the source for amplifying TCR beta rearrangements. Rearranged TRB sequences spanning V, D and J segments were amplified by multiplex touch-down PCR using a mixed TRB-A/B primer pool. Illumina adapters and sample indices were attached to the amplicons through two consecutive PCR reactions run with Phusion HS II polymerase. Amplicons were gel-purified using the NucleoSpin Gel and PCR Clean-up kit and were subsequently checked with Qubit and an Agilent 2100 Bioanalyzer. Libraries were sequenced on an Illumina MiSeq using 600-cycle, single-indexed, paired-end runs. Turning to the authors' computational methods: Processing of the TRB sequences was carried out with MiXCR versions 2.12 and 3.0.5. A clone was defined as each unique CDR3 nucleotide sequence, and only productive sequences supported by at least two reads were kept. Shannon diversity, evenness, clonality (one minus evenness), and alpha-parameterized diversity profiles from alpha 0 to 5 were included as repertoire metrics. The IGoR algorithm was used to compute generation probabilities of clones in paired pre- and post-chemotherapy samples. The public sequencing data were trimmed at Q25 with fastp and processed into clonotypes with MiXCR by TCRdb, which kept only in-frame beta chains. Each CDR3 protein gets just one entry, which takes the most common genes and DNA from the rows behind it. TCRdb, not the authors, supplied the V and J calls. Counted in this sample were a few thousand distinct CDR3 sequences; 50% of them appeared once. The ten top clones hold about 3.9% of the sample.

Here is what the overall study found, with its caveats: According to the authors, the repertoire data do not permit conclusions about immunological memory after chemotherapy. In healthy donors, the decline in TCR diversity with age was mainly explained by loss of richness, whereas in cancer patients loss of evenness was also found to contribute. Compared with age-matched healthy donors, untreated patients with hematological or solid cancers had significantly lower TCR diversity and higher clonality in blood. In both cancer cohorts, median generation probability rose over the chemotherapy interval, which suggests that the repertoire was reconstituted through rebound thymic output.

The sequence links TRBV12-3 or TRBV12-4 to TRBJ2-3; the D call is tentative, TRBD1 or TRBD2, as each matches 5 bases. The source of this sequence is a human donor with a solid tumor. Input material: blood. In nucleotide form, the sequence is TGTGCCAGCAGTTTGCTGGGGGAAGATACGCAGTATTTT. The translation is CASSLLGEDTQYF.